A single sample gave rise to the 30 T cell receptor beta chains below, sequenced in a study of shared T cell receptors in the human thymus. The repertoire was sequenced with immunoSEQ multiplex PCR; TCRdb's copy has only in-frame clones and lacks some. The sample carries 500,000 to 850,000 clones, about 90% recorded once. These records were also assigned to another study, of human thymus T cells.

Sequencing input: thymocytes. The receptors here all came from a boy younger than two with a congenital heart defect.

This clone was observed a single time. This sequence joins TRBV10-3 and TRBJ1-1, with 9 bases lining up with TRBD1. Germline V gene lookup returns CDR1 ENHRY and CDR2 SYGVKD. This CDR3 comprises 17 residues. Unmatched junction bases numbered 12, after V lost 7 bases and J lost 0 bases. CDR3 region: CAINGGQGPSMNTEAFF. CDR3 nucleotides: TGTGCCATCAACGGAGGACAGGGGCCCTCAATGAACACTGAAGCTTTCTTT.

The chain carries TRBV11-2 and TRBJ2-7; weak D call: TRBD1 (6 bases). V lost 5 bases, J lost 0 bases, and 23 bases lay in between. The CDR3 covers 18 residues. Per the germline V gene, CDR1 is SGHAT and CDR2 is FQNNGV. DNA for the CDR3: TGTGCCAGCAGCCCACTCTCCCACAGGGTCCCTTTCTCCTACGAGCAGTACTTC. Translated, it gives CASSPLSHRVPFSYEQYF.

In this sample, this clone turned up once. The J gene is TRBJ2-2, the V gene TRBV9; D may be TRBD1 (5 bases). The V gene lost 0 bases and the J gene lost 6 bases, with 12 bases spanning the gap. This CDR3 spans 15 amino acids. CDR1 is SGDLS, CDR2 YYNGEE, per germline. CDR3 nucleotides: TGTGCCAGCAGCGTAGCCCCCTTAGGGGCCGGGGAGCTGTTTTTT. Translated, it gives CASSVAPLGAGELFF.

The chain joins TRBV5-4 to TRBJ2-5; TRBD2 agrees at 11 bases. Germline assignment: CDR1 SGHNT and CDR2 YYREEE (reference sequence). Trimming removed 1 base from V and 0 bases from J; junction bases left unmatched: 5. The CDR3 spans 17 residues. CDR3 sequence reads: CASSLHSGRGYQETQYF. The CDR3 nucleotides are TGTGCCAGCAGCTTGCATAGCGGGAGGGGGTACCAAGAGACCCAGTACTTC. Variable domain in full (rest from reference TRBV5-4 and TRBJ2-5): ETGVTQSPTHLIKTRGQQVTLRCSSQSGHNTVSWYQQALGQGPQFIFQYYREEENGRGNFPPRFSGLQFPNYSSELNVNALELDDSALYLCASSLHSGRGYQETQYFGPGTRLLVL.

The J gene is TRBJ2-5, the V gene TRBV11-3; TRBD2 agrees at 9 bases. This CDR3 is built from 16 residues. With 1 base clipped from V and 3 bases from J, the junction kept 6 bases outside the gene matches. Per germline, CDR1 SGHNT and CDR2 YENEEA. The DNA of the CDR3 is TGTGCCAGCAGCTTAGGTTGGGCGGGAGGGGAAGAGACCCAGTACTTC. It yields the protein CASSLGWAGGEETQYF.

The chain links TRBV2 to TRBJ2-7; 7 bases are a match to TRBD2. Trimming cost V 0 bases and J 4 bases; bases outside gene matches: 12. This CDR3 has 17 amino acids. Per the germline V gene, CDR1 is SNHLY and CDR2 is FYNNEI. CDR3 DNA: TGTGCCAGCAGTGAAGCCACTCTACTAGCGCGAGGTTACGAGCAGTACTTC. It translates to CASSEATLLARGYEQYF. Looking up the rest from reference TRBV2 and TRBJ2-7 gives the full variable domain: EPEVTQTPSHQVTQMGQEVILRCVPISNHLYFYWYRQILGQKVEFLVSFYNNEISEKSEIFDDQFSVERPDGSNFTLKIRSTKLEDSAMYFCASSEATLLARGYEQYFGPGTRLTVT.

The rearrangement links TRBV29-1 to TRBJ2-1; D may be TRBD2 (6 bases). V lost 4 bases, J lost 5 bases, and 12 bases lay in between. CDR3 length: 13 residues. Germline V CDR1 and CDR2: SQVTM, ANQGSEA. CDR3: CSVAGGLDNEQFF. CDR3 nucleotides: TGCAGCGTTGCCGGGGGACTCGACAATGAGCAGTTCTTC.

The chain is built from TRBV10-3 and TRBJ1-5; TRBD1 might be the D (6 bases). The CDR3 contains 14 residues. Per germline, CDR1 ENHRY and CDR2 SYGVKD. V shed 4 bases and J shed 5 bases, with 12 bases lying between them. The CDR3 reads CAISAEDRYQPQHF. The CDR3, as DNA: TGTGCCATCAGTGCGGAAGACAGGTATCAGCCCCAGCATTTT.

The rearrangement links TRBV5-1 to TRBJ2-3; TRBD2 aligns across 8 bases. CDR1 is SGHRS, CDR2 YFSETQ, per germline. The CDR3 sequence is 16 residues long. The trim removed 2 bases at V and 4 bases at J, leaving 9 bases unmatched. The CDR3: CASSFVNSGVPDTQYF. In DNA form, the CDR3 reads TGCGCCAGCAGCTTTGTAAATAGCGGGGTACCAGATACGCAGTATTTT. Looking up the rest from reference TRBV5-1 and TRBJ2-3 gives the full variable domain: KAGVTQTPRYLIKTRGQQVTLSCSPISGHRSVSWYQQTPGQGLQFLFEYFSETQRNKGNFPGRFSGRQFSNSRSEMNVSTLELGDSALYLCASSFVNSGVPDTQYFGPGTRLTVL.

This chain joins TRBV19 and TRBJ1-2, with D tentatively TRBD1 (5 bases). With 3 bases removed from V and 3 bases from J, the gap between germline ends came to 11 bases. Per the germline V gene, CDR1 is LNHDA and CDR2 is SQIVND (reference sequence). The CDR3 runs to 14 residues. CDR3 amino acids: CASSIRALHYGYTF. CDR3 DNA sequence: TGTGCCAGTAGTATCAGGGCTTTGCACTATGGCTACACCTTC.

This clone was found once. The rearrangement links TRBV21-1 to TRBJ2-7; the table's D gene call, TRBD2, was not cross checked with the DNA. TRBV21-1 is given as a pseudogene. This CDR3 comprises 15 residues. CDR3 in amino acids: CASSKPPVRSYEQYF. The CDR3 nucleotides are TGTGCCAGCAGCAAACCTCCCGTCCGGTCCTACGAGCAGTACTTC.

The chain combines TRBV10-1 with TRBJ2-2; 7 bases fit TRBD2. This CDR3 region has 14 residues. Germline loops: CDR1 WNHNN, CDR2 SYGVQD (reference sequence). Trimming removed 2 bases from V and 6 bases from J; junction bases left unmatched: 3. CDR3 residues: CASSEPTSAGELFF. CDR3 sequence (DNA): TGCGCCAGCAGTGAGCCCACTAGCGCCGGGGAGCTGTTTTTT.

J is TRBJ2-5 and V is TRBV4-3; D not resolved. Germline values: CDR1 LGHNA, CDR2 YSLEER. The CDR3 loop spans 15 amino acids. V lost 4 bases and J 1 base, leaving 13 bases between the germline ends. CDR3 in DNA: TGCGCCAGCAGCCTAGAACAGAGAACCCAAGAGACCCAGTACTTC. As protein: CASSLEQRTQETQYF.

The chain uses TRBV27 and TRBJ2-2, with 8 bases aligning to TRBD1. The trim removed 6 bases at V and 1 base at J, leaving 13 bases unmatched. CDR1 is MNHEY and CDR2 is SMNVEV in the germline V gene (reference sequence). This CDR3 is built from 18 residues. The CDR3 bases are TGTGCCAGCAGCCCACAGGACAGGGTAGGAGAGAACACCGGGGAGCTGTTTTTT. Amino acid sequence: CASSPQDRVGENTGELFF.

This clone was observed a single time. The rearrangement joins TRBV28 to TRBJ1-2; perhaps TRBD1 as D (6 bases). The CDR3 consists of 17 residues. Between the trimmed V and J ends, which lost 5 bases and 3 bases, there was a span of 22 bases. In germline, CDR1 is MDHEN, CDR2 SYDVKM. CDR3 nucleotides: TGTGCCAGCAGTCCCCGGGACACCCTACCGGGCGACTATGGCTACACCTTC. Its protein is CASSPRDTLPGDYGYTF.

A remark on this clone: Other DNA sequences from this sample encode an identical CDR3 as well. The chain has TRBV4-3 and TRBJ1-6; 8 bases map to TRBD1. V lost 0 bases, J lost 1 base, and 14 bases stayed unmatched. The CDR3 runs 21 residues. Germline CDR1 LGHNA, CDR2 YSLEER. The CDR3 sequence is CASSQDGEKGWTGSYNSPLHF. CDR3 sequence (DNA): TGCGCCAGCAGCCAAGATGGGGAAAAGGGATGGACAGGGTCCTATAATTCACCCCTCCACTTT.

The chain uses TRBV6-5 and TRBJ1-1; D ambiguous. From germline, CDR1 is MNHEY and CDR2 SVGAGI. The CDR3 sequence is 13 residues long. Trimming pared 6 bases from V and 4 bases from J, leaving 12 bases between. For the CDR3, the DNA is TGTGCCAGCAGCAGCGGGGTAGCCACTGAAGCTTTCTTT. Translating gives CASSSGVATEAFF.

This chain uses TRBV10-3 with TRBJ1-5, with D maybe TRBD1 (6 bases). CDR3 length equals 15 residues. Germline V CDR1 and CDR2: ENHRY, SYGVKD. The V end lost 0 bases, the J end lost 3 bases, and 9 bases lay between the germline ends. CDR3 DNA sequence: TGTGCCATCAGTGAGTCGGGGGACAACAATCAGCCCCAGCATTTT. Protein: CAISESGDNNQPQHF.

This clone was detected only a few times. The CDR3 protein is CASTPGRDRGSYEQYF. The DNA of the CDR3 is TGCGCCAGCACGCCAGGTCGGGACAGGGGCTCCTACGAGCAGTACTTC. The chain couples TRBV10-2 to TRBJ2-7, with TRBD1 identical over 10 bases. CDR1 and CDR2 from the germline V gene are WSHSY and SAAADI. Unmatched junction bases numbered 9, after V lost 7 bases and J lost 0 bases. The CDR3 loop spans 16 amino acids.

As DNA, the CDR3 is TGCGCCAGCAGTGGGGAGTTTTCCTACGAGCAGTACTTC. Its translation: CASSGEFSYEQYF. V is TRBV10-2 and J is TRBJ2-7; perhaps TRBD2 as D (5 bases). Trimming stripped 4 bases from V and 1 base from J, with 8 bases between. The V gene's germline CDR1 is WSHSY and CDR2 SAAADI. The CDR3 sequence is 13 residues long.

V and J are TRBV28 and TRBJ1-2; TRBD1 is a possible D gene (5 bases). The length of the CDR3 is 16 residues. Deletions cut 10 bases from V and 4 bases from J, with 25 bases between. The germline V gene encodes CDR1 MDHEN and CDR2 SYDVKM. The CDR3 sequence is CAIFNGGTGTLYGYTF. CDR3 DNA: TGTGCCATCTTTAACGGGGGGACGGGAACACTCTATGGCTACACCTTC.

The chain links TRBV6-5 to TRBJ1-1; possibly TRBD1 for D (5 bases). The length of the CDR3 is 13 residues. Between the trimmed V and J ends, which lost 0 bases and 7 bases, there was a span of 9 bases. Germline lookup yields CDR1 MNHEY and CDR2 SVGAGI. CDR3 residues: CASSYSRGSEAFF. CDR3 sequence (DNA): TGTGCCAGCAGTTACTCAAGGGGCAGTGAAGCTTTCTTT.

This chain uses TRBV14 with TRBJ2-3; 7 positions match TRBD2. V was pared by 2 bases and J by 3 bases, with 11 bases of the junction left unmatched. Germline CDR1 SGHDN, CDR2 FVKESK. This CDR3 is built from 17 residues. CDR3: CASSQRTSGDGTDTQYF. The CDR3 bases are TGTGCCAGCAGCCAAAGGACTAGTGGGGATGGAACAGATACGCAGTATTTT.

The V gene is TRBV18, the J gene TRBJ2-6; D uncertain. V was trimmed by 3 bases and J by 2 bases, leaving 11 bases between them. The CDR3 sequence is 16 residues long. Germline values: CDR1 KGHSH, CDR2 LQKENI. CDR3 bases: TGTGCCAGCTCACCTGACATACCCCCTGGGGCCAACGTCCTGACTTTC. Protein product: CASSPDIPPGANVLTF.

This clone appeared once. V usage is TRBV27 and J usage is TRBJ2-7, with TRBD1 matching 7 bases. In germline, CDR1 is MNHEY, CDR2 SMNVEV (reference sequence). The CDR3 spans 15 residues. J lost 2 bases, V lost 5 bases, and 9 bases had no gene match. The CDR3 region has the DNA TGTGCCAGCAGTCACCGACAGGGAACCGCCTACGAGCAGTACTTC. This encodes CASSHRQGTAYEQYF.

The chain uses TRBV5-1 and TRBJ2-3; 12 nucleotides agree with TRBD2. Germline V gives CDR1 SGHRS, CDR2 YFSETQ. This CDR3 is built from 15 residues. V shed 4 bases and J 3 bases; nucleotides not matched to a gene: 3. This chain's CDR3 is CASSAGTSGTDTQYF. In nucleotides, the CDR3 is TGCGCCAGCAGCGCCGGGACTAGCGGGACAGATACGCAGTATTTT.

J is TRBJ2-3 and V is TRBV6-6; no reliable D call. The germline CDR1 and CDR2 sequences are MNHNY and SVGAGI (reference sequence). The V gene lost 4 bases and the J gene lost 1 base, with 15 bases spanning the gap. The CDR3 extends over 16 amino acids. In nucleotides, the CDR3 is TGTGCCAGCAGTTCTTCCTCGAGTCTAGGCACAGATACGCAGTATTTT. It codes for CASSSSSSLGTDTQYF.

This chain uses TRBV28 with TRBJ2-7; 7 bases fit TRBD1. CDR1 is MDHEN and CDR2 is SYDVKM in the germline V gene. CDR3 length: 12 residues. V was clipped by 6 bases and J by 4 bases; unmatched bases: 3. CDR3 residues: CASSQTGYEQYF. DNA of the CDR3: TGTGCCAGCAGCCAGACAGGGTACGAGCAGTACTTC.

The rearrangement uses TRBV27 and TRBJ2-1; D may be TRBD1 (5 bases). V lost 8 bases to trimming and J lost 0 bases, with 26 bases between them. The germline V gene has CDR1 MNHEY and CDR2 SMNVEV (reference sequence). CDR3 length: 19 amino acids. CDR3 protein: CASSKTAPDYSISYNEQFF. CDR3 bases: TGTGCCAGCTCCAAGACAGCCCCCGATTATTCGATCTCCTACAATGAGCAGTTCTTC.

This rearrangement joins TRBV7-3 to TRBJ1-4; D ambiguous. Germline values: CDR1 SGHTA, CDR2 FQGTGA. V lost 4 bases and J 0 bases, leaving 15 bases between the germline ends. The length of the CDR3 is 17 residues. The CDR3 DNA reads TGTGCCAGCAGCTCCGCCGAGATACTAGCAACTAATGAAAAACTGTTTTTT. This encodes CASSSAEILATNEKLFF.